A single sample is the source of the 8 T cell receptor beta chains below, sequenced in a study of cytomegalovirus exposure and HLA in healthy donors. PCR used 60 Vbeta primers and 13 Jbeta primers. TCRdb's copy holds only in-frame clones and misses some; the assay was immunoSEQ multiplex PCR. The sample yields 50,000 or so clones, around 70% seen once. Sequenced: PBMCs. The receptors derive from a woman in her forties or fifties in good health and CMV-seronegative.

The V and J genes are TRBV5-1 and TRBJ2-2; 9 bases map to TRBD2. CDR3 size: 15 residues. With V trimmed by 3 bases and J by 7 bases, 7 bases remained unmatched. Germline V gene data show CDR1 as SGHRS and CDR2 as YFSETQ. The CDR3 region is CASSSLAGEGGELFF. DNA of the CDR3: TGCGCCAGCAGCTCTTTAGCGGGAGAGGGCGGGGAGCTGTTTTTT.

This rearrangement joins TRBV19 to TRBJ1-5; 7 bases map to TRBD1. The germline V gene encodes CDR1 LNHDA and CDR2 SQIVND (reference sequence). Trimming at V came to 5 bases and at J to 0 bases, leaving 4 bases not matched to a gene. This CDR3 comprises 15 residues. The CDR3 nucleotides are TGTGCCAGTAGTCCCCGGGACAGTAGCAATCAGCCCCAGCATTTT. Its translation: CASSPRDSSNQPQHF.

The CDR3 DNA reads as TGCAGCGCGGGACTAGCGGGAGACGGGTACGAGCAGTACTTC. It translates to CSAGLAGDGYEQYF. The J gene is TRBJ2-7, the V gene TRBV29-1; 14 bases align to TRBD2. This CDR3 is built from 14 residues. The germline gives CDR1 SQVTM, CDR2 ANQGSEA. V was pared by 7 bases and J by 4 bases, with 6 bases of the junction left unmatched.

The rearrangement uses TRBV29-1 and TRBJ2-3; TRBD2 matches 9 bases. V was pared by 4 bases and J by 0 bases, with 8 bases of the junction left unmatched. CDR3 length: 16 residues. CDR1 and CDR2 (germline): SQVTM, ANQGSEA. The CDR3 is CSVVSLAGYSTDTQYF. In DNA, the CDR3 is TGCAGCGTTGTGTCCCTAGCGGGATATAGCACAGATACGCAGTATTTT.

The chain couples TRBV11-1 to TRBJ1-1; D remains unclear. Germline values: CDR1 SGHAT, CDR2 FQDESV (reference sequence). The CDR3 spans 17 residues. V lost 5 bases and J lost 4, with 23 bases in between. The CDR3, as DNA: TGTGCCAGCAGCCCGCTCAGCGGAAGGGTAACCAGCACTGAAGCTTTCTTT. Residues: CASSPLSGRVTSTEAFF.

The chain recombines TRBV18 with TRBJ2-7; TRBD2 agrees at 10 bases. Germline V lookup: CDR1 KGHSH, CDR2 LQKENI. V was pared by 3 bases and J by 6 bases, with 8 bases of the junction left unmatched. The CDR3 contains 15 residues. In nucleotides, the CDR3 is TGTGCCAGCTCACCTCCTAGCGGGAGCCTTGGCGAGCAGTACTTC. Its translation: CASSPPSGSLGEQYF.

There are a few counts of this clone. V and J are TRBV28 and TRBJ2-7; 9 bases match TRBD2. CDR3 size: 18 residues. Germline V CDR1 and CDR2: MDHEN, SYDVKM. The junction had 22 bases not matched to a gene; V was cut back by 6 bases and J by 7 bases. The CDR3 nucleotides read TGTGCCAGCAGCCCCCGTGGCAGGAGACTAGCGGAGCACTGGGAGCAGTACTTC. It yields the protein CASSPRGRRLAEHWEQYF.

V usage is TRBV30 and J usage is TRBJ1-1; 8 bases map to TRBD1. With V trimmed by 0 bases and J by 7 bases, 7 bases remained unmatched. There are 14 residues in the CDR3. Germline V gene sequence: CDR1 GTSNPN, CDR2 SVGIG (reference sequence). The CDR3 DNA reads TGTGCCTGGAGTGTCACAGGGGGTTCCCTTGAAGCTTTCTTT. This encodes CAWSVTGGSLEAFF.